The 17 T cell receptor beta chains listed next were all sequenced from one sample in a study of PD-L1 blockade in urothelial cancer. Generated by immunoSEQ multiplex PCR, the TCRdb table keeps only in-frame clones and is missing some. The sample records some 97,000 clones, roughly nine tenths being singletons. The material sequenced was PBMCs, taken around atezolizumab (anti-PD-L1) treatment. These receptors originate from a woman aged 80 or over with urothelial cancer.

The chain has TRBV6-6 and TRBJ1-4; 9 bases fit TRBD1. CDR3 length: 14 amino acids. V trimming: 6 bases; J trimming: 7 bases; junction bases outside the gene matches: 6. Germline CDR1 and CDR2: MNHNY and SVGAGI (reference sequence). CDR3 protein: CASRKTGGGEKLFF. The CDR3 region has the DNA TGTGCCAGCAGAAAAACAGGGGGCGGTGAAAAACTGTTTTTT.

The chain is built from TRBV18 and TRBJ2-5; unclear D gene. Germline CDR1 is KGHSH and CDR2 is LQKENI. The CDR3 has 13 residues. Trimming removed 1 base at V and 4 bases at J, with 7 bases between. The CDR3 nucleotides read TGTGCCAGCTCACCACAACAGAGAGAGACCCAGTACTTC. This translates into CASSPQQRETQYF.

For the CDR3, the DNA is TGCGCCAGCAGCCCTGACAGCTCTGGGGCCAACGTCCTGACTTTC. This gives the protein CASSPDSSGANVLTF. The chain carries TRBV5-1 and TRBJ2-6, with a weak D call TRBD1 (5 bases). CDR3 length: 15 amino acids. Germline values: CDR1 SGHRS, CDR2 YFSETQ. V lost 4 bases and J 0 bases, leaving 8 bases between the germline ends.

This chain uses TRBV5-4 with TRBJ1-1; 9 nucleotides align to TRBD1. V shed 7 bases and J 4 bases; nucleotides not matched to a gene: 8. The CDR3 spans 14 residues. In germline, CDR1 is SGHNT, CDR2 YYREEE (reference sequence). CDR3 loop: CASVRTGDSTEAFF. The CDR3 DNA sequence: TGTGCCAGCGTCAGGACAGGGGATTCCACTGAAGCTTTCTTT.

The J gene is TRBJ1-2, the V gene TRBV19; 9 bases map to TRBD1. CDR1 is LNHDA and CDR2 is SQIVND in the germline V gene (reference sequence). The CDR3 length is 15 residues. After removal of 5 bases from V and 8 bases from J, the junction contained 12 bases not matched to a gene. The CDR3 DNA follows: TGTGCCAGTAGTCCAGGGACAGGGAAGTCGGAAGGCTACACCTTC. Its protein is CASSPGTGKSEGYTF. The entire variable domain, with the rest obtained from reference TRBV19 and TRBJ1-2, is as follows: DGGITQSPKYLFRKEGQNVTLSCEQNLNHDAMYWYRQDPGQGLRLIYYSQIVNDFQKGDIAEGYSVSREKKESFPLTVTSAQKNPTAFYLCASSPGTGKSEGYTFGSGTRLTVV.

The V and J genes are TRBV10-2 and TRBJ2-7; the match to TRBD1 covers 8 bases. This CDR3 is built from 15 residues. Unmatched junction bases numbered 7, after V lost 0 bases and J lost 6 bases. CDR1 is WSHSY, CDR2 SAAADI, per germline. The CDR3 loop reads CASSESGTGGVEQYF. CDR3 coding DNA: TGCGCCAGCAGTGAGTCCGGGACAGGCGGGGTCGAGCAGTACTTC.

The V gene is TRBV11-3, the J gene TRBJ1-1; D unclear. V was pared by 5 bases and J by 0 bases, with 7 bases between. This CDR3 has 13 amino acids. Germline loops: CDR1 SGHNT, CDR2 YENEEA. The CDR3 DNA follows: TGTGCCAGCAGCGTGCGGTTGAACACTGAAGCTTTCTTT. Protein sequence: CASSVRLNTEAFF.

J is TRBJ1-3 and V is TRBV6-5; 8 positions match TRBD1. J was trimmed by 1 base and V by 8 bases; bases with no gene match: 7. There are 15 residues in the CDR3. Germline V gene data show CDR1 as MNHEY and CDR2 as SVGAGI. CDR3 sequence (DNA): TGTGCCAGCGGAGGGACAGGAGGTTCTGGAAACACCATATATTTT. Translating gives CASGGTGGSGNTIYF.

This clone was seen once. The CDR3 DNA follows: TGCGCCAGCAGTGGACCGGGACAGGGGACCGGGGAGCTGTTTTTT. Protein: CASSGPGQGTGELFF. The chain carries TRBV10-1 and TRBJ2-2; 10 bases agree with TRBD1. The germline CDR1 and CDR2 sequences are WNHNN and SYGVQD (reference sequence). V lost 4 bases, J lost 5 bases, and 4 bases stayed unmatched. The CDR3 runs 15 residues.

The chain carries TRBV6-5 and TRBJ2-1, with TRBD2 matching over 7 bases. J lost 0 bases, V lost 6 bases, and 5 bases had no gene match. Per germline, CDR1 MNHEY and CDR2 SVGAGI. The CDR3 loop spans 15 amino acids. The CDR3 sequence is CASRTAGSSYNEQFF. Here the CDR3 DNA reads TGTGCCAGCAGAACAGCGGGGTCCTCCTACAATGAGCAGTTCTTC.

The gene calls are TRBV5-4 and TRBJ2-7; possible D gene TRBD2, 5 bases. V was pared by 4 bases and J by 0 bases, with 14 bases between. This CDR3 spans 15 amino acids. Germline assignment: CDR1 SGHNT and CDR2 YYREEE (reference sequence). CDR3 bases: TGTGCCAGCAGCCCCCCGGGGTTCGACTCCTACGAGCAGTACTTC. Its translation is CASSPPGFDSYEQYF.

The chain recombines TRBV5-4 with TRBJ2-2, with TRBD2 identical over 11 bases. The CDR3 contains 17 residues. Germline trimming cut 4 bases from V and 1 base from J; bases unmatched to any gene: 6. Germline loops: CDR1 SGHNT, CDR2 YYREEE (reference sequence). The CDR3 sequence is CASSPGTSGLNTGELFF. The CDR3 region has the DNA TGTGCCAGCAGCCCCGGGACTAGCGGATTGAACACCGGGGAGCTGTTTTTT.

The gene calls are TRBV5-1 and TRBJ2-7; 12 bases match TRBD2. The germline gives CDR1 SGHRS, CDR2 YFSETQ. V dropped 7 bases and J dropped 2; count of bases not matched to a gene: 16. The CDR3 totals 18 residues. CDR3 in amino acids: CASGASTSGRPLTYEQYF. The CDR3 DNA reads TGCGCCAGCGGAGCATCAACTAGCGGGAGGCCTCTAACCTACGAGCAGTACTTC.

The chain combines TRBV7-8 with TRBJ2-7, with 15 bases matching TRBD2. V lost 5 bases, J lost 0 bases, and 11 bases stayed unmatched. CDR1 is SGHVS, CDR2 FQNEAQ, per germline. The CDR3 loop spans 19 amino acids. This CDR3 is CASSIPGLAGGLYSYEQYF. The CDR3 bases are TGTGCCAGCAGCATACCGGGACTAGCGGGAGGACTTTACTCCTACGAGCAGTACTTC.

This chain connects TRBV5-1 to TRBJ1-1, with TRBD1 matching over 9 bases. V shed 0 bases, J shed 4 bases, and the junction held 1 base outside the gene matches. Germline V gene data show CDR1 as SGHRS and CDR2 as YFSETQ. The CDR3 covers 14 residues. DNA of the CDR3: TGCGCCAGCAGCTTGGTACAGGGGGCCACTGAAGCTTTCTTT. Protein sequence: CASSLVQGATEAFF. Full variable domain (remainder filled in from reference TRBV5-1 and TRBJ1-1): KAGVTQTPRYLIKTRGQQVTLSCSPISGHRSVSWYQQTPGQGLQFLFEYFSETQRNKGNFPGRFSGRQFSNSRSEMNVSTLELGDSALYLCASSLVQGATEAFFGQGTRLTVV.

The CDR3 is CAWSTTISTDTQYF. Here the CDR3 DNA reads TGTGCCTGGAGTACGACTATAAGCACAGATACGCAGTATTTT. The genes are TRBV30 and TRBJ2-3, with a possible D match to TRBD2 (5 bases). Trimming shortened V by 2 bases and J by 0 bases, and 9 bases separated the two germline ends. Germline loops: CDR1 GTSNPN, CDR2 SVGIG (reference sequence). The length of the CDR3 is 14 residues.

This CDR3 reads CASSDGGGLDTQYF. The CDR3 nucleotides are TGTGCCAGCAGTGACGGGGGAGGGTTAGATACGCAGTATTTT. V usage is TRBV2 and J usage is TRBJ2-3; TRBD2 agrees at 7 bases. J was trimmed by 5 bases and V by 3 bases; bases with no gene match: 5. The CDR3 contains 14 residues. Germline V gives CDR1 SNHLY, CDR2 FYNNEI.